This T cell receptor (beta chain) was sequenced in a study of T-cell reconstitution after alpha-beta-depleted transplantation in children. The CDR3 has 11 amino acids. Trimming left V 4 bases short and J 4 bases short, with 6 bases between. Germline V gene lookup returns CDR1 SGHRS and CDR2 YFSETQ. This clonotype came up many times. The TCRbeta library incorporated unique molecular identifiers. TCRdb reanalysed the PCR reads using MiXCR and keeps one entry per CDR3 protein. The table has approximately 88,000 distinct CDR3 sequences, approximately 12% seen once. The receptor was derived from a human donor who donated a stem cell graft to a child with inherited bone marrow failure. The sequencing here drew on PBMCs from the stem cell graft donor, taken from the stem cell graft. This chain links TRBV5-1 with TRBJ2-7; possible D gene TRBD2, 5 bases. The CDR3 loop reads CASSRGYEQYF. Here the CDR3 DNA reads TGCGCCAGCAGCCGCGGGTACGAGCAGTACTTC.